One sample yielded the 17 T cell receptor beta chains listed below, sequenced in a study of neoadjuvant anti-PD-1 for oral cavity cancer. Method: immunoSEQ multiplex PCR; TCRdb's copy keeps in-frame clones and lacks some. Here the sample spans some 15,000 clones, 70% to 75% being singletons. The time point was: after neoadjuvant nivolumab, at surgical resection. Specimen: PBMCs, collected after nivolumab (anti-PD-1) treatment. The receptors originated from a person aged 35-79 years with oral cavity squamous cell carcinoma.

This CDR3 is CASRTTGPGANVLTF. DNA of the CDR3: TGTGCCAGCAGGACCACAGGGCCCGGGGCCAACGTCCTGACTTTC. This rearrangement joins TRBV6-5 to TRBJ2-6, with TRBD1 as a possible D gene (6 bases). The V end was cut by 6 bases, the J end by 4 bases, with 13 bases between. The CDR3 sequence is 15 residues long. Per germline, CDR1 MNHEY and CDR2 SVGAGI.

This chain connects TRBV2 to TRBJ1-1; TRBD1 might be the D (5 bases). The germline gives CDR1 SNHLY, CDR2 FYNNEI. The length of the CDR3 is 15 residues. Trimming took 6 bases from V and 1 from J, leaving 15 bases between them. This CDR3 is CASRSGGGGNTEAFF. The CDR3 DNA is TGTGCCAGCAGATCCGGGGGGGGAGGGAACACTGAAGCTTTCTTT.

This clone has more than one count but fewer than ten. V usage is TRBV9 and J usage is TRBJ2-1; TRBD2 aligns across 10 bases. Germline V gene data show CDR1 as SGDLS and CDR2 as YYNGEE. The CDR3 runs 16 residues. Germline trimming cut 0 bases from V and 3 bases from J; bases unmatched to any gene: 3. CDR3 region: CASSVAGLADYNEQFF. The CDR3 bases are TGTGCCAGCAGCGTAGCTGGACTAGCGGACTACAATGAGCAGTTCTTC.

The rearrangement links TRBV6-6 to TRBJ1-5, with D unresolved. Trimming left V 2 bases short and J 4 bases short, with 3 bases between. Germline loops: CDR1 MNHNY, CDR2 SVGAGI (reference sequence). The CDR3 contains 12 residues. The CDR3 DNA sequence: TGTGCCAGCAGTTACAGGAATCAGCCCCAGCATTTT. Amino acids: CASSYRNQPQHF.

This clone appeared a few times. This chain uses TRBV9 with TRBJ2-1, with D tentatively TRBD2 (7 bases). V was cut by 0 bases and J by 6 bases, with 13 bases left in between. Germline V lookup: CDR1 SGDLS, CDR2 YYNGEE. The CDR3 is made up of 15 amino acids. The CDR3 DNA follows: TGTGCCAGCAGCGTAGTGGGGGGGACATTCAATGAGCAGTTCTTC. Translated: CASSVVGGTFNEQFF. Looking up the rest from reference TRBV9 and TRBJ2-1 gives the full variable domain: DSGVTQTPKHLITATGQRVTLRCSPRSGDLSVYWYQQSLDQGLQFLIQYYNGEERAKGNILERFSAQQFPDLHSELNLSSLELGDSALYFCASSVVGGTFNEQFFGPGTRLTVL.

This clone was seen more than once but under ten times. J is TRBJ1-2 and V is TRBV19, with unresolved D. V was clipped by 0 bases and J by 4 bases, with 12 bases between them. The CDR3 extends over 15 amino acids. The germline V gene has CDR1 LNHDA and CDR2 SQIVND (reference sequence). CDR3 region: CASSIDFGDRYGYTF. For the CDR3, the DNA is TGTGCCAGTAGTATAGACTTTGGTGACCGCTATGGCTACACCTTC.

The table lists this clone with a count of one. V is TRBV11-2 and J is TRBJ2-7; D call uncertain. The CDR3 contains 14 residues. Germline lookup yields CDR1 SGHAT and CDR2 FQNNGV. V lost 5 bases, J lost 2 bases, and 13 bases lay in between. CDR3 in DNA: TGTGCCAGCAGCCTTCCGTTAGTTACCTACGAGCAGTACTTC. Translated: CASSLPLVTYEQYF.

Only a few counts were recorded for this clone. V usage is TRBV28 and J usage is TRBJ1-5; TRBD1 aligns across 7 bases. V lost 6 bases, J lost 6 bases, and 11 bases stayed unmatched. Germline-derived CDR1 and CDR2 are MDHEN and SYDVKM. The CDR3 spans 15 residues. CDR3 region: CASSYGQAEFQPQHF. For the CDR3, the DNA is TGTGCCAGCAGCTACGGACAGGCGGAGTTTCAGCCCCAGCATTTT.

The chain employs TRBV6-5 and TRBJ1-1, with D unresolved. This CDR3 region has 14 residues. V shed 7 bases and J shed 0 bases, with 12 bases lying between them. Germline CDR1 and CDR2: MNHEY and SVGAGI. For the CDR3, the DNA is TGTGCCAGCATTGGCAGAGCCATGAACACTGAAGCTTTCTTT. It is translated as CASIGRAMNTEAFF.

The CDR3 DNA follows: TGTGCCAGCAGTACCGAGGGAACTGGAAACACCATATATTTT. It translates to CASSTEGTGNTIYF. This chain links TRBV6-5 with TRBJ1-3, with D hard to call. V dropped 5 bases and J dropped 2 bases, with 10 bases sitting between them. Germline CDR1 reads MNHEY; CDR2 reads SVGAGI. The CDR3 covers 14 residues.

This rearrangement joins TRBV6-5 to TRBJ2-7; 11 positions match TRBD1. The V and J ends lost 2 bases and 2 bases, in that order; junction bases with no gene match: 2. Per the germline V gene, CDR1 is MNHEY and CDR2 is SVGAGI. This CDR3 has 15 residues. CDR3 nucleotide sequence: TGTGCCAGCAGTTACCGGGACAGGGGGACCTACGAGCAGTACTTC. Translating gives CASSYRDRGTYEQYF.

This clone showed up just a few times. The chain couples TRBV5-1 to TRBJ1-1, with D tentatively TRBD1 (6 bases). The CDR3 runs 15 residues. Germline V gene lookup returns CDR1 SGHRS and CDR2 YFSETQ. The V and J ends lost 5 bases and 1 base respectively, with 15 bases between them. Here the CDR3 reads CASRRGGSENTEAFF. In DNA form, the CDR3 reads TGCGCCAGCAGACGAGGGGGGAGCGAGAACACTGAAGCTTTCTTT.

By proportion, this clone is large (0.1 to 1%). The chain has TRBV2 and TRBJ2-2; no reliable D call. The CDR3 consists of 12 residues. Trimming stripped 2 bases from V and 8 bases from J, with 6 bases between. CDR1 is SNHLY, CDR2 FYNNEI, per germline. CDR3 residues: CASSELSGELFF. For the CDR3, the DNA is TGTGCCAGCAGTGAACTTTCTGGGGAGCTGTTTTTT.

The chain joins TRBV6-5 to TRBJ2-7, with 8 bases aligning to TRBD2. CDR3 length: 15 residues. Germline CDR1 MNHEY, CDR2 SVGAGI. Losses at the gene ends were 9 bases for V and 6 bases for J; bases not matched to a gene: 16. The CDR3 protein is CASRSGLVHLGEQYF. The DNA for the CDR3 is TGTGCCAGTCGTTCGGGACTAGTTCATTTGGGCGAGCAGTACTTC.

J is TRBJ2-3 and V is TRBV19; D is possibly TRBD1 (6 bases). CDR1 is LNHDA and CDR2 is SQIVND in the germline V gene (reference sequence). CDR3 length: 13 amino acids. Trimming left V 5 bases short and J 4 bases short, with 10 bases between. The CDR3 nucleotides read TGTGCCAGTAGTTCCCAGGGGTCAGATACGCAGTATTTT. Translation gives CASSSQGSDTQYF.

The V call is TRBV5-4, the J call TRBJ2-1; 12 bases line up with TRBD2. CDR3 length: 19 amino acids. The ends lost 4 bases at V and 0 bases at J; junction bases unmatched: 11. CDR1 SGHNT and CDR2 YYREEE come from the germline V gene (reference sequence). The CDR3 protein is CASSGGLAGLISSYNEQFF. Here the CDR3 DNA reads TGTGCCAGCAGCGGGGGACTAGCGGGTCTCATTAGCTCCTACAATGAGCAGTTCTTC.

The chain joins TRBV28 to TRBJ2-7, with 10 bases identical to TRBD2. Germline V gene sequence: CDR1 MDHEN, CDR2 SYDVKM. The CDR3 runs 13 residues. J was trimmed by 3 bases and V by 8 bases; bases with no gene match: 4. CDR3 nucleotides: TGTGCCAGCTTAGCGGGAGGATTCTACGAGCAGTACTTC. Encoded protein: CASLAGGFYEQYF.